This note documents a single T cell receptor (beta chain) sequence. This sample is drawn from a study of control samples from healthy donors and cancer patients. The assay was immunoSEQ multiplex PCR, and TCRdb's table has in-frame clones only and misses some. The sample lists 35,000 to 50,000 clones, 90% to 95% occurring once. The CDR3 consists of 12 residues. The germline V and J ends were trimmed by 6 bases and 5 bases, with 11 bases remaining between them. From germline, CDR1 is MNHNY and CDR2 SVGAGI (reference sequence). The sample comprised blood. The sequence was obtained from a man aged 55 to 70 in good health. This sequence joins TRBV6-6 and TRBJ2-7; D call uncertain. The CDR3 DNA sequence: TGTGCCAGCAGCCCCCTGGGCCACGAGCAGTACTTC. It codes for CASSPLGHEQYF.